This TCR beta chain was captured in a study of PD-L1 blockade in urothelial cancer. The time point: pretreatment peripheral blood. Each patient presented with locally advanced or metastatic urothelial carcinoma. Every PCR was spiked with synthetic TCR analog templates. The data were produced by immunoSEQ multiplex PCR, yet TCRdb's version contains in-frame clones alone and is incomplete. Here the sample spans around 92,000 clones, 89% being singletons. The sample was PBMCs, taken around atezolizumab (anti-PD-L1) treatment. This sequence originates from a woman of 80 years or more with urothelial cancer.

CDR3 DNA: TGTGCCAGCAGCTTAGCCAACGCCAGAACCACATCCTACGAGCAGTACTTC. Its protein is CASSLANARTTSYEQYF. The V gene is TRBV7-2, the J gene TRBJ2-7; D gene uncertain. Germline CDR1 SGHTA, CDR2 FQGNSA. V gave up 0 bases and J gave up 1 base, with 16 bases separating them. This CDR3 has 17 amino acids.